This entry features one TCR beta chain sequence. Antigen: not known. This sample is part of a study of blood T cells in healthy people across ages. Study results and caveats: Diversity was higher, and naive CD4+ cells more numerous, in long-lived donors than in aged donors.

The authors ran a second PCR of about 6 to 11 cycles using a sample-barcoded 5' primer and a J-beta primer mix. TCRdb passed the 5' RACE reads through MiXCR, listing each CDR3 protein once. The data show about 1.5 million distinct CDR3 sequences, around 42% seen once. V was trimmed by 7 bases and J by 13 bases, leaving 29 bases between them. This CDR3 has 16 residues. The material sequenced was blood. The chain uses TRBV12-3 or TRBV12-4 and TRBJ2-4; D possibly matches TRBD1 or TRBD2 (5 bases each). The receptor comes from a woman aged 18-29 years in good health. The CDR3 spells CASTPGRWISYNEQYF. CDR3 DNA: TGTGCCAGCACCCCGGGACGGTGGATATCCTACAATGAGCAGTACTTC.